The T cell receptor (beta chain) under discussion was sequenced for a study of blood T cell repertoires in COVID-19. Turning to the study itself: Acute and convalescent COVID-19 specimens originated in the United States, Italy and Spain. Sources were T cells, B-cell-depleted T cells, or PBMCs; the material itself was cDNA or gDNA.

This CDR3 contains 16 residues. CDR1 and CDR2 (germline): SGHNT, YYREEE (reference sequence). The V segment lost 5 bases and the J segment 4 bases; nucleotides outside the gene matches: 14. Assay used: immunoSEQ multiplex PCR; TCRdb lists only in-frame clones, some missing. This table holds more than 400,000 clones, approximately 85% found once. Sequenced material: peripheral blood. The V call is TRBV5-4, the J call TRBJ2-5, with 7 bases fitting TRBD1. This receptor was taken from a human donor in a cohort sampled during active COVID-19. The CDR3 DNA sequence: TGTGCCAGCAGTTTAGACCCAAGACAGGGAACAGAGACCCAGTACTTC. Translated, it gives CASSLDPRQGTETQYF.